This entry is about one TCR beta chain. The antigen remains undetermined. 60 Vbeta and 13 Jbeta primers were used in PCR. Per the original data handling: Unique TCR beta chains numbered around 80 million in a later analysis, with around 10 million shared. Sequencing was performed with immunoSEQ multiplex PCR; in TCRdb, only in-frame clones are kept and a portion is missing. V and J calls and clone size follow that table, whereas D and trimming were derived from the DNA. The data contain just over 150,000 clones, under 80% of them singletons. The data originate from a study of cytomegalovirus exposure and HLA in healthy donors. Study outcomes and limitations: HLA alleles showed associations with fewer than 20,000 TCR beta sequences in a later analysis, at a 0.05 false discovery rate. In a later analysis, V- and J-gene trimming of beta chains associated with a DCLRE1C missense variant, replicated independently.

V lost 7 bases, J lost 2 bases, and 12 bases stayed unmatched. Germline V CDR1 and CDR2: SNHLY, FYNNEI. This CDR3 contains 16 residues. The sample consisted of PBMCs. V gene TRBV2 combines with J gene TRBJ2-3, with TRBD1 matching 7 bases. This clonotype originated in a woman aged 25 to 39 in good health and CMV-seronegative. CDR3 nucleotide sequence: TGTGCCAGCAAGGACAGGAGCGGTTTGCACACAGATACGCAGTATTTT. It yields the protein CASKDRSGLHTDTQYF.